This entry concerns a single TCR beta chain. CDR3 length equals 14 residues. Germline CDR1 and CDR2: LGHDT and YNNKEL (reference sequence). Trimming took 4 bases from V and 2 from J, leaving 12 bases between them. Individuals aged 18 to 89 years were recruited from 20 to 25 US areas. The data belong to a study of blood T cell repertoires in COVID-19. Original methodology: The authors estimated nucleated cell counts from reference gene primer amplification. Profiling relied on immunoSEQ multiplex PCR, and the TCRdb table lists in-frame clones only, not all of them. That table furnishes V, J and clone size, whereas the DNA furnished D and trimming. The repertoire holds about 220,000 clones, roughly four fifths seen once, with 1.3% in the top ten.

The sequence came from a woman aged 35 to 49 with acute COVID-19. The rearrangement joins TRBV3-1 (or the pseudogene TRBV3-2) to TRBJ2-7, with unresolved D. Sequencing input: PBMCs or T cells enriched from blood (not recorded which). The CDR3, as DNA: TGTGCCAGCAGCCTTTCGAGACTTACCTACGAGCAGTACTTC. Amino acids: CASSLSRLTYEQYF.